Listed below are T cell receptor beta chains from one sample, sequenced in a study of blood T cells in healthy people across ages. TCRdb re-called the 5' RACE reads with MiXCR, one entry per CDR3 protein. Among about 680,000 distinct CDR3 sequences listed, 49% were seen once. What was sequenced was blood. These receptors were obtained from a woman aged 55-70 years in good health. Both conserved end residues are part of each CDR3. The D gene is left open where the match is weak. Size is omitted from some rows. Given values are once, few, many or a class for expanded clones.

V	size	D	J	DNA	CDR3
TRBV7-3	NA	NA	TRBJ2-7	TGTGCCAGCAGCCCTAATGGGAGGGGGAACTACGAGCAGTACTTC	CASSPNGRGNYEQYF
TRBV7-2	NA	NA	TRBJ2-7	TGTGCCGGCAGCTTAAACTACTTCTACGAGCAGTACTTC	CAGSLNYFYEQYF
TRBV7-9	NA	NA	TRBJ1-6	TGTGCCAGCAGCCCACAGACAGCAAAAAATTCACCCCTCCACTTT	CASSPQTAKNSPLHF
TRBV7-9	NA	TRBD1	TRBJ2-7	TGTGCCAGCAGCTTAGCATTGACAGGGGTCAAGGGGACCGAGCAGTACTTC	CASSLALTGVKGTEQYF
TRBV20-1	NA	TRBD1	TRBJ2-1	TGCAGTGCCGCGACAGGGAACCACAATGAGCAGTTCTTC	CSAATGNHNEQFF
TRBV7-2	few	TRBD2	TRBJ2-1	TGTGCCAGCAGCCCCAATAGCGGGAGAACCTACAATGAGCAGTTCTTC	CASSPNSGRTYNEQFF
TRBV20-1	NA	TRBD1	TRBJ2-1	TGCAGTGCTAGAGATGCCGCTTGGGGACAGACTATTACAAGCTCCTACAATGAGCAGTTCTTC	CSARDAAWGQTITSSYNEQFF
TRBV7-3	NA	TRBD2	TRBJ2-1	TGTGCCAGCAGTCGACTAGCGGGAGGACACAATGAGCAGTTCTTC	CASSRLAGGHNEQFF
TRBV28	NA	TRBD1	TRBJ1-1	TGTGCCAGCAGGAGGACAGGGACGACTGAAGCTTTCTTT	CASRRTGTTEAFF
TRBV5-6	few	NA	TRBJ2-6	TGTGCCAGCAGCTTCCTAGGCCCCATGTTAGCCAACGTCCTGACTTTC	CASSFLGPMLANVLTF